A single sample gave rise to the 25 T cell receptor beta chains below, sequenced in a study of shared clonotypes between healthy human individuals. Clones were read by immunoSEQ multiplex PCR, and TCRdb kept only the in-frame ones, dropping some. The top ten clones hold approximately 0.39% of a sample with roughly 2,300,000 clones, around 90% of them seen once. The sequenced material came from naive CD4+ T cells from PBMCs. Regarding subset: CD45RA+ positively selected. The source is a man younger than 35 in good health. Some clones in this sample may be carry-over from other donors' samples.

The rearrangement uses TRBV19 and TRBJ2-1; a possible D gene is TRBD2 (5 bases). CDR1 and CDR2 (germline): LNHDA, SQIVND (reference sequence). The CDR3 is 14 residues long. V was cut by 6 bases and J by 4 bases, with 13 bases left in between. CDR3 sequence reads: CASRERALYNEQFF. CDR3 DNA sequence: TGTGCCAGTAGAGAGAGGGCGCTGTACAATGAGCAGTTCTTC.

The V gene is TRBV29-1, the J gene TRBJ2-3, with 7 nucleotides matching TRBD2. The ends lost 0 bases at V and 2 bases at J; junction bases unmatched: 11. Germline V gives CDR1 SQVTM, CDR2 ANQGSEA. The CDR3 is 17 amino acids. The CDR3 nucleotides are TGCAGCGTTGAAGATAGGTCCCTAGCGGAAAACACAGATACGCAGTATTTT. Protein product: CSVEDRSLAENTDTQYF.

This clone turned up a few times. At the DNA level, this CDR3 is encoded by other sequences in the same sample as well. The rearrangement uses TRBV28 and TRBJ2-3, with D perhaps TRBD1 or TRBD2 (5 bases each). The CDR3 has 13 residues. CDR1 is MDHEN, CDR2 SYDVKM, per germline. V lost 2 bases and J lost 4, with 7 bases in between. As DNA, the CDR3 is TGTGCCAGCAGTTTAGGGGGTGCAGATACGCAGTATTTT. Its translation: CASSLGGADTQYF.

V and J are TRBV6-1 and TRBJ2-1; D may be TRBD1 or TRBD2 (5 bases each). V was trimmed by 4 bases and J by 2 bases, leaving 12 bases between them. Per the germline V gene, CDR1 is MNHNS and CDR2 is SASEGT. This CDR3 region has 15 residues. In nucleotides, the CDR3 is TGTGCCAGCAGTGTTCGCCGGGACCCCTACAATGAGCAGTTCTTC. Its translation is CASSVRRDPYNEQFF.

The chain employs TRBV6-5 and TRBJ2-5; D might be TRBD1 (6 bases). Trimming shortened V by 6 bases and J by 0 bases, and 11 bases separated the two germline ends. The CDR3 contains 14 residues. CDR1 is MNHEY, CDR2 SVGAGI, per germline. In DNA, the CDR3 is TGTGCCAGCAGGAGTGACAGGAACCAAGAGACCCAGTACTTC. Its protein is CASRSDRNQETQYF.

This chain links TRBV2 with TRBJ2-5; TRBD1 aligns across 8 bases. This CDR3 comprises 13 residues. Trimming cost V 7 bases and J 5 bases; bases outside gene matches: 6. Germline V CDR1 and CDR2: SNHLY, FYNNEI. CDR3 coding DNA: TGTGCCAGCACTGGGGACAGGAGGGAGACCCAGTACTTC. This codes for CASTGDRRETQYF.

The J gene is TRBJ2-3, the V gene TRBV25-1; no firm D call. Germline lookup yields CDR1 MGHDK and CDR2 SYGVNS. Trimming took off 6 bases at V and 6 bases at J, with 13 bases between the two ends. CDR3 length: 13 amino acids. CDR3 DNA sequence: TGTGCCAGCAGCGGCCACCTTGTGGATACGCAGTATTTT. Translation: CASSGHLVDTQYF.

This clone was picked up one time. The chain joins TRBV5-1 to TRBJ2-5; 12 nucleotides agree with TRBD2. Germline CDR1 reads SGHRS; CDR2 reads YFSETQ. V trimming: 4 bases; J trimming: 5 bases; junction bases outside the gene matches: 9. The CDR3 sequence is 16 residues long. The CDR3 DNA reads TGCGCCAGCAGCCAGACTAGCGGGAGTGGGGGGGAGACCCAGTACTTC. Translated: CASSQTSGSGGETQYF.

The genes are TRBV28 and TRBJ1-1; no firm D call. The germline V gene has CDR1 MDHEN and CDR2 SYDVKM. Between the trimmed V and J ends, which lost 4 bases and 11 bases, there was a span of 17 bases. The CDR3 contains 13 residues. The CDR3 sequence is CASSSTRPGRAFF. As DNA, the CDR3 is TGTGCCAGCAGTTCCACCCGCCCGGGGAGGGCTTTCTTT.

V and J are TRBV7-9 and TRBJ1-3, with 8 bases aligning to TRBD1. With V trimmed by 5 bases and J by 1 base, 7 bases remained unmatched. This CDR3 is 16 amino acids long. Germline assignment: CDR1 SEHNR and CDR2 FQNEAQ (reference sequence). This chain's CDR3 is CASSTDRGHSGNTIYF. The CDR3 bases are TGTGCCAGCAGCACCGACAGGGGACATTCTGGAAACACCATATATTTT. The full variable domain, its missing parts supplied by reference TRBV7-9 and TRBJ1-3, is DTGVSQNPRHKITKRGQNVTFRCDPISEHNRLYWYRQTLGQGPEFLTYFQNEAQLEKSRLLSDRFSAERPKGSFSTLEIQRTEQGDSAMYLCASSTDRGHSGNTIYFGEGSWLTVV.

The gene calls are TRBV5-1 and TRBJ2-7; TRBD2 matches at 10 bases. CDR1 and CDR2 from the germline V gene are SGHRS and YFSETQ. V shed 0 bases, J shed 6 bases, and the junction held 3 bases outside the gene matches. The CDR3 runs to 14 residues. This chain's CDR3 is CASSLGLAGAEQYF. DNA for the CDR3: TGCGCCAGCAGCTTGGGGCTAGCGGGAGCCGAGCAGTACTTC.

V is TRBV5-1 and J is TRBJ2-1; perhaps TRBD2 as D (5 bases). CDR1 and CDR2 from the germline V gene are SGHRS and YFSETQ. CDR3 length: 15 residues. Trimming took 1 base from V and 4 from J, leaving 12 bases between them. Here the CDR3 DNA reads TGCGCCAGCAGCTTGCAACTAGAACCTTACAATGAGCAGTTCTTC. Translated: CASSLQLEPYNEQFF.

Turning to this clone: This specimen includes other DNA sequences encoding the same CDR3. The chain couples TRBV9 to TRBJ2-3; 9 bases fit TRBD2. J gave up 2 bases and V 0 bases, and 1 base lay outside the gene matches. The CDR3 is made up of 15 amino acids. The germline V gene has CDR1 SGDLS and CDR2 YYNGEE. CDR3 DNA: TGTGCCAGCAGCGTAGGACTAGCGGACACAGATACGCAGTATTTT. Amino acids: CASSVGLADTDTQYF. Together with reference TRBV9 and TRBJ2-3, the CDR3 gives the full variable domain: DSGVTQTPKHLITATGQRVTLRCSPRSGDLSVYWYQQSLDQGLQFLIQYYNGEERAKGNILERFSAQQFPDLHSELNLSSLELGDSALYFCASSVGLADTDTQYFGPGTRLTVL.

The V gene is TRBV9, the J gene TRBJ2-3; TRBD2 matches at 9 bases. Unmatched junction bases numbered 3, after V lost 4 bases and J lost 0 bases. Looked up from germline, CDR1 is SGDLS and CDR2 is YYNGEE. CDR3 length: 15 amino acids. Written as DNA, the CDR3 is TGTGCCAGCAGCCCGCGGGAGGGAAGCACAGATACGCAGTATTTT. It translates to CASSPREGSTDTQYF.

About this clone: In the same sample, other DNA sequences code for this CDR3. The rearrangement uses TRBV30 and TRBJ1-1; D is uncertain. The CDR3 consists of 12 residues. The V and J ends lost 1 base and 4 bases respectively, with 7 bases between them. Germline-derived CDR1 and CDR2 are GTSNPN and SVGIG (reference sequence). The CDR3 protein is CAWSGSGTEAFF. DNA of the CDR3: TGTGCCTGGAGTGGCTCGGGCACTGAAGCTTTCTTT.

The chain carries TRBV7-3 and TRBJ2-7; D not resolved. CDR1 and CDR2 (germline): SGHTA, FQGTGA. CDR3 size: 13 residues. V gave up 2 bases and J gave up 6 bases, with 11 bases separating them. Written as DNA, the CDR3 is TGTGCCAGCAGCTTAGGGCCTACCGGCGAGCAGTACTTC. Protein sequence: CASSLGPTGEQYF.

The rearrangement joins TRBV28 to TRBJ1-4, with D maybe TRBD1 (6 bases). V was trimmed by 5 bases and J by 7 bases, leaving 11 bases between them. Germline V CDR1 and CDR2: MDHEN, SYDVKM. The CDR3 is 13 residues long. In DNA form, the CDR3 reads TGTGCCAGCAGTCCTACAGGGCGTGAAAAACTGTTTTTT. Protein sequence: CASSPTGREKLFF.

V gene TRBV7-2 combines with J gene TRBJ2-7; 8 positions match TRBD2. The CDR3 consists of 17 residues. V dropped 5 bases and J dropped 6; count of bases not matched to a gene: 18. CDR1 is SGHTA and CDR2 is FQGNSA in the germline V gene. CDR3 protein: CASSPRKAAGVFAEQYF. CDR3 sequence (DNA): TGTGCCAGCAGCCCCCGCAAGGCAGCGGGGGTTTTTGCCGAGCAGTACTTC.

This chain joins TRBV28 and TRBJ2-7; D possibly matches TRBD1 or TRBD2 (5 bases each). The CDR3 contains 15 residues. V was clipped by 7 bases and J by 2 bases, with 18 bases between them. Germline CDR1 reads MDHEN; CDR2 reads SYDVKM. CDR3 nucleotide sequence: TGTGCCAGCAAAATGGGGACCCTAGGGCCCTACGAGCAGTACTTC. Amino acids: CASKMGTLGPYEQYF.

V and J are TRBV13 and TRBJ2-7; 7 nucleotides agree with TRBD1. V lost 5 bases to trimming and J lost 4 bases; unmatched junction nucleotides: 11. Germline V gene lookup returns CDR1 PRHDT and CDR2 FYEKMQ (reference sequence). This CDR3 is 15 amino acids long. CDR3 residues: CASSRRTGPAYEQYF. In DNA form, the CDR3 reads TGTGCCAGCAGCAGACGGACAGGACCCGCGTACGAGCAGTACTTC.

The chain links TRBV27 to TRBJ2-7; D possibly corresponds to TRBD1 (6 bases). The CDR3 contains 16 residues. The V gene's germline CDR1 is MNHEY and CDR2 SMNVEV (reference sequence). The V end lost 6 bases, the J end lost 6 bases, and 24 bases lay between the germline ends. CDR3: CASSRDVVRARGEQYF. CDR3 sequence (DNA): TGTGCCAGCAGCCGAGATGTGGTACGGGCCAGGGGCGAGCAGTACTTC.

The chain combines TRBV5-1 with TRBJ2-1; 9 nucleotides match TRBD2. The CDR3 runs 15 residues. V trimming: 0 bases; J trimming: 9 bases; junction bases outside the gene matches: 7. From germline, CDR1 is SGHRS and CDR2 YFSETQ. As DNA, the CDR3 is TGCGCCAGCAGCTTGGTCCTAGCGGGATGCGGTGAGCAGTTCTTC. Its translation is CASSLVLAGCGEQFF.

The genes are TRBV4-1 and TRBJ2-5, with D possibly matching TRBD2 (6 bases). The CDR3 is 16 amino acids. V was trimmed by 3 bases and J by 2 bases, leaving 16 bases between them. The V gene's germline CDR1 is MGHRA and CDR2 YSYEKL. DNA for the CDR3: TGCGCCAGCAGCCATGCGGGGAGCGAAATTCAAGAGACCCAGTACTTC. Translation: CASSHAGSEIQETQYF.

The genes are TRBV20-1 and TRBJ1-4; no clear D. CDR1 is DFQATT and CDR2 is SNEGSKA in the germline V gene (reference sequence). V shed 5 bases and J shed 4 bases, with 5 bases lying between them. The CDR3 length is 11 residues. The CDR3 loop is CSALNNEKLFF. For the CDR3, the DNA is TGCAGTGCTCTAAATAATGAAAAACTGTTTTTT.

This clone was found once. The genes are TRBV15 and TRBJ1-5, with D uncertain. This CDR3 has 17 residues. Germline V gene sequence: CDR1 LNHNV, CDR2 YYDKDF (reference sequence). V lost 0 bases and J lost 6, with 18 bases in between. The CDR3 region has the DNA TGTGCCACCAGCAGAGATTGGGGAGGGCAGAGGCCTCAGCCCCAGCATTTT. Translation: CATSRDWGGQRPQPQHF.